These 11 T cell receptor beta chains share one sample of origin, sequenced in a study of neurological immune-mediated disorders. From the 5' RACE reads, TCRdb called clonotypes with MiXCR, one entry per CDR3 protein. This table has 66,000 or so distinct CDR3 sequences, 5.2% appearing once. The sequenced sample was PBMCs. The receptors stem from a woman between 25 and 40 years old with multiple sclerosis.

At least ten counts were recorded for this clonotype. The rearrangement uses TRBV6-5 and TRBJ1-5; 7 bases match TRBD1. V lost 0 bases and J lost 2; bases outside the gene matches: 4. Germline assignment: CDR1 MNHEY and CDR2 SVGAGI. This CDR3 has 16 residues. The chain's CDR3 is CASSYSNRGGNQPQHF. In DNA form, the CDR3 reads TGTGCCAGCAGTTACTCAAACAGGGGAGGCAATCAGCCCCAGCATTTT.

This clonotype was detected ten times or more. The rearrangement uses TRBV5-1 and TRBJ2-7, with D maybe TRBD2 (5 bases). The CDR3 is 14 residues long. V lost 4 bases and J 2 bases, leaving 13 bases between the germline ends. CDR1 is SGHRS, CDR2 YFSETQ, per germline. CDR3 DNA sequence: TGCGCCAGCAGCACCGTTGGGGAGCCCTACGAGCAGTACTTC. Its protein product is CASSTVGEPYEQYF.

To note about this clonotype: A clone one base away is much larger, so this may be a read error. This rearrangement joins TRBV5-6 to TRBJ1-1; D uncertain. V dropped 1 base and J dropped 4 bases, with 11 bases sitting between them. Per the germline V gene, CDR1 is SGHDT and CDR2 is YYEEEE. The CDR3 totals 14 residues. CDR3 DNA sequence: TGTGCCAGCAGCTTGCGTGAAAGGGTCACTGAAGCTTTCTTT. It specifies CASSLRERVTEAFF.

The chain recombines TRBV12-3 or TRBV12-4 with TRBJ1-2; the match to TRBD1 covers 7 bases. The CDR3 spans 14 residues. J gave up 8 bases and V 6 bases, and 12 bases lay outside the gene matches. CDR3 amino acids: CASRPLKGASGYTF. CDR3 in DNA: TGTGCCAGCAGACCGTTAAAGGGGGCCTCGGGCTACACCTTC.

This clonotype was seen repeatedly, ten times or more. The V call is TRBV7-9, the J call TRBJ2-3; no reliable D call. This CDR3 is 16 amino acids long. V lost 5 bases to trimming and J lost 2 bases, with 17 bases between them. Germline-derived CDR1 and CDR2 are SEHNR and FQNEAQ (reference sequence). The CDR3 DNA reads TGTGCCAGCAGCCCCCCCTTTGGGGAAACCACAGATACGCAGTATTTT. Protein product: CASSPPFGETTDTQYF.

The table lists this clonotype with many counts. V and J are TRBV5-1 and TRBJ1-2, with D maybe TRBD1 (5 bases). The CDR3 runs 15 residues. The germline V and J ends were trimmed by 5 bases and 0 bases, with 14 bases remaining between them. Germline V gene sequence: CDR1 SGHRS, CDR2 YFSETQ. The CDR3 loop is CASRKETGSNYGYTF. For the CDR3, the DNA is TGCGCCAGCAGAAAAGAAACAGGATCTAACTATGGCTACACCTTC.

There are a few counts of this clonotype. The J gene is TRBJ2-7, the V gene TRBV5-1; 7 bases line up with TRBD1. After removal of 1 base from V and 0 bases from J, the junction contained 7 bases not matched to a gene. Germline CDR1 reads SGHRS; CDR2 reads YFSETQ. CDR3 size: 16 residues. The CDR3 bases are TGCGCCAGCAGCTTGACCGGGACAGAGCTCTCCTACGAGCAGTACTTC. Its translation: CASSLTGTELSYEQYF.

This clonotype was observed at least ten times. The chain combines TRBV5-6 with TRBJ2-4; perhaps TRBD1 as D (5 bases). Germline V CDR1 and CDR2: SGHDT, YYEEEE. The germline V and J ends were trimmed by 4 bases and 0 bases, with 8 bases remaining between them. The CDR3 sequence is 14 residues long. The CDR3 loop reads CASSPRAAKNIQYF. In nucleotides, the CDR3 is TGTGCCAGCAGCCCCAGGGCAGCCAAAAACATTCAGTACTTC.

This clonotype has a count of ten or more. The V gene is TRBV20-1, the J gene TRBJ1-5; possible D gene TRBD1, 5 bases. This CDR3 has 13 residues. CDR1 and CDR2 from the germline V gene are DFQATT and SNEGSKA (reference sequence). Trimming took off 2 bases at V and 6 bases at J, with 11 bases between the two ends. CDR3 sequence: CSARSGVLQPQHF. CDR3 nucleotide sequence: TGCAGTGCTAGATCGGGGGTACTTCAGCCCCAGCATTTT.

Remarks on this clonotype: This may come from a read error, since a much larger clone is one base off. The CDR3 here is CASSQENREKAFF. The CDR3, as DNA: TGTGCCAGCAGCCAAGAAAATCGGGAAAAAGCTTTCTTT. The chain has TRBV4-2 and TRBJ1-1; D is undetermined. V was clipped by 0 bases and J by 9 bases, with 11 bases between them. There are 13 residues in the CDR3. The germline CDR1 and CDR2 sequences are LGHNA and YNFKEQ.

There are many counts of this clonotype. The V and J genes are TRBV4-1 and TRBJ2-3; D ambiguous. Germline V gives CDR1 MGHRA, CDR2 YSYEKL. The CDR3 sequence is 13 residues long. Trimming left V 1 base short and J 8 bases short, with 10 bases between. CDR3 in amino acids: CASSQVVGGTQYF. The CDR3 nucleotides are TGCGCCAGCAGCCAAGTGGTCGGCGGTACGCAGTATTTT.